This entry features one T cell receptor (beta chain) sequence. This sample is drawn from a study of regulatory T cells in long-lasting Graves disease. The time point denotes: newly diagnosed GD, antithyroid drugs for less than 3 months. Generation of the TCR library employed RNA extracted from PBMCs. V gave up 1 base and J gave up 9 bases, with 15 bases separating them. This CDR3 contains 14 residues. Germline V gene lookup returns CDR1 SNHLY and CDR2 FYNNEI. CDR3 regions were amplified by Arm-PCR using iRepertoire HTBI primers to build TCR beta libraries. MiXCR, applied by TCRdb to the multiplex PCR reads, yields one record per CDR3 protein. This sample has under 450,000 distinct CDR3 sequences; approximately 10% occur once, and the top ten carry 18%. A further study also used this sample, focusing on T cells in Graves' hyperthyroidism and ophthalmopathy.

The starting material was peripheral blood mononuclear cells (PBMCs), obtained at new diagnosis, from a patient treated with antithyroid drugs. The rearrangement uses TRBV2 and TRBJ1-2; D unresolved. This clonotype was obtained from a woman younger than 30 with Graves disease. CDR3 sequence: CASSEGRIGRSYTF. CDR3 sequence (DNA): TGTGCCAGCAGTGAAGGGAGAATAGGCAGAAGCTACACCTTC.